This T cell receptor beta chain was found in a study of STAT5B mutations in CD4+ large granular lymphocyte leukemia. Findings of the study overall: Patient CD4-sorted repertoires looked more clonal than healthy CD4+ repertoires, even without putative leukemic clones. 8/27 top patient clones versus 2/35 control clones were TRBV06-family. Approximately 25% of private leukemic clonotypes occurred rarely in other patients' non-leukemic repertoires.

To note about this clone: As yet, its antigen is unknown.

Trimming took off 3 bases at V and 2 bases at J, with 11 bases between the two ends. There are 16 residues in the CDR3. Germline V gene data show CDR1 as KGHSH and CDR2 as LQKENI. Using immunoSEQ multiplex PCR, the repertoire was profiled, and TCRdb retains in-frame clones only, with some absent. Found here are tens of thousands of clones, less than 85% of them singletons; the top ten hold 0.3% to 0.35%. The chain is built from TRBV18 and TRBJ1-6, with unresolved D. Specimen: CD4+ T cells from blood buffy coats. The clonotype was recovered from a human donor in good health. CDR3 residues: CASSPQLATYNSPLHF. CDR3 coding DNA: TGTGCCAGCTCACCTCAATTGGCCACCTATAATTCACCCCTCCACTTT.